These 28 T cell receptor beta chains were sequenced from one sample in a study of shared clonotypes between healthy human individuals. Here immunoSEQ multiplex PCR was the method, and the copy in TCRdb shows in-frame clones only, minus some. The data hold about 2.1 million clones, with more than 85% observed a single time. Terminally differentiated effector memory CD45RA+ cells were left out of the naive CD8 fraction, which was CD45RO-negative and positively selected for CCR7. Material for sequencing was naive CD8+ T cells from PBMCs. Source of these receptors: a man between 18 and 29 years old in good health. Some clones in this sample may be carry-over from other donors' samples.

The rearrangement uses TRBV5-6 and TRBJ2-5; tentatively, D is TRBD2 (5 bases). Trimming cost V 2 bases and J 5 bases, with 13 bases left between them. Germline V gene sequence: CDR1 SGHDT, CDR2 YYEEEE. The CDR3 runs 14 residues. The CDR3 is CASSFLSLAETQYF. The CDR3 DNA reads TGTGCCAGCAGCTTTTTAAGTCTAGCCGAGACCCAGTACTTC.

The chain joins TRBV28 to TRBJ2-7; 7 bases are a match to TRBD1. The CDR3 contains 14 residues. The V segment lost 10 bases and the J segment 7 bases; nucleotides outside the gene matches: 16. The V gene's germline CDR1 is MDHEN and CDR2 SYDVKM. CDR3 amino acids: CATSTGSGIYEQYF. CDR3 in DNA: TGTGCCACTTCGACAGGGTCTGGGATCTATGAGCAGTACTTC.

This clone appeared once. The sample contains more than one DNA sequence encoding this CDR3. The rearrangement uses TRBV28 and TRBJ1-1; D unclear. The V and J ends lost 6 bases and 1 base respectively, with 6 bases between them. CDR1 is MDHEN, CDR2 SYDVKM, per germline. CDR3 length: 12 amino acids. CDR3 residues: CASRDPNTEAFF. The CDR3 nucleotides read TGTGCCAGCAGAGACCCGAACACTGAAGCTTTCTTT.

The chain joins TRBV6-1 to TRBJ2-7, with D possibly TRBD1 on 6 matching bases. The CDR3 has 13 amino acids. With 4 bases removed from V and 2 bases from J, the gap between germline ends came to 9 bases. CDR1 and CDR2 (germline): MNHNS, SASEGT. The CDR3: CASSATGTYEQYF. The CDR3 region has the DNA TGTGCCAGCAGTGCAACAGGGACCTACGAGCAGTACTTC.

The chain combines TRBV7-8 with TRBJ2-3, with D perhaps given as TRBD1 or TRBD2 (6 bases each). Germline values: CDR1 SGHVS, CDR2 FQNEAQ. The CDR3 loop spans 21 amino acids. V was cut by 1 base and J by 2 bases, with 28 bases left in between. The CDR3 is CASSLGYIGGLPSRYTDTQYF. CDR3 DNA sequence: TGTGCCAGCAGCTTAGGGTATATAGGGGGGCTCCCTTCGCGCTACACAGATACGCAGTATTTT. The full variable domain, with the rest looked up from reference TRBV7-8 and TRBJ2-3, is GAGVSQSPRYKVAKRGQDVALRCDPISGHVSLFWYQQALGQGPEFLTYFQNEAQLDKSGLPSDRFFAERPEGSVSTLKIQRTQQEDSAVYLCASSLGYIGGLPSRYTDTQYFGPGTRLTVL.

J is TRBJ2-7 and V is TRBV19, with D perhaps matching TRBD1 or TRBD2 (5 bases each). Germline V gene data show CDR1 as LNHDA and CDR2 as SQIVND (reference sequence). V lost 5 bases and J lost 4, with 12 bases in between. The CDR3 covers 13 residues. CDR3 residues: CASSPGLTYEQYF. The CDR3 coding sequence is TGTGCCAGTAGTCCGGGGCTTACGTACGAGCAGTACTTC.

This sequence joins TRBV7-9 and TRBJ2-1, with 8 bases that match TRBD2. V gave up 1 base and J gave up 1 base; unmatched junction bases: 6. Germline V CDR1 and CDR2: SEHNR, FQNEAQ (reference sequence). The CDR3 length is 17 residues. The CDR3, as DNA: TGTGCCAGCAGCTTAGGAGGCGGGACTAGTTCCTACAATGAGCAGTTCTTC. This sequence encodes CASSLGGGTSSYNEQFF.

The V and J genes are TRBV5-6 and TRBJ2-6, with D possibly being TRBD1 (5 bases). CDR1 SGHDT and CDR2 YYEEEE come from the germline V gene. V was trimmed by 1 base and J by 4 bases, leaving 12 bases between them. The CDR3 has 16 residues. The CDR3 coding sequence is TGTGCCAGCAGCTTGAGGGGTGCTGGGGGGGCCAACGTCCTGACTTTC. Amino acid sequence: CASSLRGAGGANVLTF.

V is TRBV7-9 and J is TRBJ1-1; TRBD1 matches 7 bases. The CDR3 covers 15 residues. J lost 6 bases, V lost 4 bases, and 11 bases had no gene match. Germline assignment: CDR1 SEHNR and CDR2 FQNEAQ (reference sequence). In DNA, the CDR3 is TGTGCCAGCAGCTCACCCACAGGGGTCGGCGCTGAAGCTTTCTTT. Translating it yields CASSSPTGVGAEAFF.

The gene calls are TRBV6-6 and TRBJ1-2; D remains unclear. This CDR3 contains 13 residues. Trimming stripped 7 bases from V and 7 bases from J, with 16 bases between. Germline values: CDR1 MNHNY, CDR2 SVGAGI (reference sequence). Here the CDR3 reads CASTPGGRVGYTF. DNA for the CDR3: TGTGCCAGCACCCCAGGTGGGAGGGTTGGCTACACCTTC.

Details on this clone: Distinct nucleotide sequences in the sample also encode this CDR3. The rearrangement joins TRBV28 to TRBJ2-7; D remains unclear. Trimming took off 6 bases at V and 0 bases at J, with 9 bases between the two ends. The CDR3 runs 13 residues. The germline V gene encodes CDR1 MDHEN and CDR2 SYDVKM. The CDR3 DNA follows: TGTGCCAGCAGCCCTGACAACTCCTACGAGCAGTACTTC. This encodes CASSPDNSYEQYF.

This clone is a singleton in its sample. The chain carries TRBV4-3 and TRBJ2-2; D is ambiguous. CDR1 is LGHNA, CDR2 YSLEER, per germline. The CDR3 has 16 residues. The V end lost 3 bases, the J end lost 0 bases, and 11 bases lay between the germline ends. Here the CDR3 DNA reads TGCGCCAGCAGCCAGGGAATCAGCGCGAACACCGGGGAGCTGTTTTTT. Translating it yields CASSQGISANTGELFF.

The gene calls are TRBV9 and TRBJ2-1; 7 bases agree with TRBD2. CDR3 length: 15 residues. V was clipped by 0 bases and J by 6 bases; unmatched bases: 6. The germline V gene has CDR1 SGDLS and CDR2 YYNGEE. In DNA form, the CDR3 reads TGTGCCAGCAGCGTAGCCGGCGGCGGGGGCAATGAGCAGTTCTTC. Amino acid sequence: CASSVAGGGGNEQFF.

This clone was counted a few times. Here the CDR3 DNA reads TGTGCCAGCAGCCCACGAGACAGCTACACTGAAGCTTTCTTT. As protein: CASSPRDSYTEAFF. The chain links TRBV9 to TRBJ1-1; weak D call: TRBD1 (5 bases). The length of the CDR3 is 14 residues. The germline gives CDR1 SGDLS, CDR2 YYNGEE. The V end was cut by 4 bases, the J end by 3 bases, with 13 bases between.

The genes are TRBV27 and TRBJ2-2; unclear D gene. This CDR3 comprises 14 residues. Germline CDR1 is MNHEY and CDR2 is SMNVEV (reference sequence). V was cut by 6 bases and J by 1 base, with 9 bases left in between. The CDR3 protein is CASSDLGNTGELFF. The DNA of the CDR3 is TGTGCCAGCAGCGACTTGGGGAACACCGGGGAGCTGTTTTTT.

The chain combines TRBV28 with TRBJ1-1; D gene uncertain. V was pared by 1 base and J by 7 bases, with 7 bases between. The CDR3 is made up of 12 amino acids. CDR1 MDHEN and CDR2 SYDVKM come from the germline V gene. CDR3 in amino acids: CASSLYGSEAFF. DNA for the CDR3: TGTGCCAGCAGTTTATATGGGAGTGAAGCTTTCTTT.

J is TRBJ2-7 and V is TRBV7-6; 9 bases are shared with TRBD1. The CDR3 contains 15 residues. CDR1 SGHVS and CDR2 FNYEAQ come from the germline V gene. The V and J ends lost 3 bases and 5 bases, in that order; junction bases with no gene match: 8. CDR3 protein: CASSLTGGTSHEQYF. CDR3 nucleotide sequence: TGTGCCAGCAGCTTGACAGGGGGAACTAGCCACGAGCAGTACTTC. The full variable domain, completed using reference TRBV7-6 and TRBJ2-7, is GAGVSQSPRYKVTKRGQDVALRCDPISGHVSLYWYRQALGQGPEFLTYFNYEAQQDKSGLPNDRFSAERPEGSISTLTIQRTEQRDSAMYRCASSLTGGTSHEQYFGPGTRLTVT.

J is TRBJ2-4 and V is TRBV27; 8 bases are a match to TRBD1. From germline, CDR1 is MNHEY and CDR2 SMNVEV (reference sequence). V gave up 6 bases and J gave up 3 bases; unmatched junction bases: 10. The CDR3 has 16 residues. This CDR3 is CASREMGGQDKNIQYF. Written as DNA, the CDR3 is TGTGCCAGCAGAGAAATGGGGGGACAGGACAAAAACATTCAGTACTTC.

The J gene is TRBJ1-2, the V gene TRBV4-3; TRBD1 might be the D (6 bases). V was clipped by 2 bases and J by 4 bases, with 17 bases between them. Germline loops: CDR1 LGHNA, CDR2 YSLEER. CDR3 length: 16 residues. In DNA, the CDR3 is TGCGCCAGCAGCCAAAACAGGGTCATGAATGGCTATGGCTACACCTTC. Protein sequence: CASSQNRVMNGYGYTF.

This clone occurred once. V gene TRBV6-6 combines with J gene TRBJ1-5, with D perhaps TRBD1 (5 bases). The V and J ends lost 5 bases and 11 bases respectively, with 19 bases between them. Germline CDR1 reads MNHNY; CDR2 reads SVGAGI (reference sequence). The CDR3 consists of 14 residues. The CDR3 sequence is CASSDSNGLEAQHF. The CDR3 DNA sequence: TGTGCCAGCAGTGACAGCAACGGGCTGGAGGCCCAGCATTTT.

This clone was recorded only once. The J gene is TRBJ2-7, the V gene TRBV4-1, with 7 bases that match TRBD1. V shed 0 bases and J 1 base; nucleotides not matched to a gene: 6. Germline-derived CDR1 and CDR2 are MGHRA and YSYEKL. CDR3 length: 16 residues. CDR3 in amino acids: CASSQDQKTGSYEQYF. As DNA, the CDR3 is TGCGCCAGCAGCCAAGACCAAAAGACAGGGTCCTACGAGCAGTACTTC.

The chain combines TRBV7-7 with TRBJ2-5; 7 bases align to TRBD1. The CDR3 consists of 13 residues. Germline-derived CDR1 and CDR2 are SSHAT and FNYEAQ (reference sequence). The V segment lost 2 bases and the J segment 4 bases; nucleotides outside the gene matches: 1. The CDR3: CASSLYRGETQYF. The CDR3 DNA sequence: TGTGCCAGCAGCTTATACAGGGGAGAGACCCAGTACTTC. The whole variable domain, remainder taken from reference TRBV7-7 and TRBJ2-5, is GAGVSQSPRYKVTKRGQDVTLRCDPISSHATLYWYQQALGQGPEFLTYFNYEAQPDKSGLPSDRFSAERPEGSISTLTIQRTEQRDSAMYRCASSLYRGETQYFGPGTRLLVL.

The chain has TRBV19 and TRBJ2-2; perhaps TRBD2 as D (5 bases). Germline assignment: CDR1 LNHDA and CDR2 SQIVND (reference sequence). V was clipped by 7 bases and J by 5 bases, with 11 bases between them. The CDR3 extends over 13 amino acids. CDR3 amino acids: CASNLAGTGELFF. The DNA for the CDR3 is TGTGCCAGTAATCTAGCTGGGACCGGGGAGCTGTTTTTT.

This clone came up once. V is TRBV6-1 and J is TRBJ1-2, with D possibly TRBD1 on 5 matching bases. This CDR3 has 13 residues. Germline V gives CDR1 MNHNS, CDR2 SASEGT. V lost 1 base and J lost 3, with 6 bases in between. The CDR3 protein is CASSEEGYYGYTF. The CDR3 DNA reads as TGTGCCAGCAGTGAAGAGGGGTACTATGGCTACACCTTC.

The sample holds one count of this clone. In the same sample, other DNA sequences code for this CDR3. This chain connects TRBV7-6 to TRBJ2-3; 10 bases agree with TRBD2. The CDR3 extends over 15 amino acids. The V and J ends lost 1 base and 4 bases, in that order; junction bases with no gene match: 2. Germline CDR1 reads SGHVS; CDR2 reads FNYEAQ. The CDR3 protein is CASSLVAGGADTQYF. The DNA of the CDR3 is TGTGCCAGCAGCTTAGTAGCGGGGGGCGCAGATACGCAGTATTTT.

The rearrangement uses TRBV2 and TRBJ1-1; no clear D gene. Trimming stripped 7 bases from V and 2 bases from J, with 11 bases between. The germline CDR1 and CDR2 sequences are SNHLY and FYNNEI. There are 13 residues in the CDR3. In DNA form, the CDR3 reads TGTGCCAGCACCCGGACGGGCAACACTGAAGCTTTCTTT. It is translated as CASTRTGNTEAFF.

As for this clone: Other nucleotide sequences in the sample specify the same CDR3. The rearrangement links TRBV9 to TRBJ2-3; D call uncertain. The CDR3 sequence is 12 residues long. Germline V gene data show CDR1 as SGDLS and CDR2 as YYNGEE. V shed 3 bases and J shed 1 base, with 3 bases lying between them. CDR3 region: CASSARTDTQYF. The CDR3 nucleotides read TGTGCCAGCAGCGCACGCACAGATACGCAGTATTTT.

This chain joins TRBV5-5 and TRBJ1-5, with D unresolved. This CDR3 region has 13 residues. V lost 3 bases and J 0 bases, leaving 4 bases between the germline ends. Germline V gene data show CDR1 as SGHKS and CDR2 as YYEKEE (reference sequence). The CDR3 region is CASSSGSNQPQHF. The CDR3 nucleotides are TGTGCCAGCAGCTCAGGTAGCAATCAGCCCCAGCATTTT.